This TCR beta chain originates from a study of blood T cell repertoires in COVID-19. The germline V gene has CDR1 SSHAT and CDR2 FNYEAQ (reference sequence). This CDR3 contains 15 residues. The V gene end was trimmed by 1 base and the J gene end by 6 bases; junction bases not matched to a gene: 5. Generated by immunoSEQ multiplex PCR, the TCRdb table keeps only in-frame clones and is missing some. The sample has 60,000 to 65,000 clones; roughly 80% are singletons. The chain links TRBV7-7 to TRBJ2-5; 10 nucleotides match TRBD2. The receptor's source is a man aged 55 to 70 with COVID-19, enrolled during active disease. Material for sequencing was peripheral blood. The CDR3 sequence is CASSLGLAGEKTQYF. In DNA form, the CDR3 reads TGTGCCAGCAGCTTAGGGCTAGCGGGGGAGAAGACCCAGTACTTC.